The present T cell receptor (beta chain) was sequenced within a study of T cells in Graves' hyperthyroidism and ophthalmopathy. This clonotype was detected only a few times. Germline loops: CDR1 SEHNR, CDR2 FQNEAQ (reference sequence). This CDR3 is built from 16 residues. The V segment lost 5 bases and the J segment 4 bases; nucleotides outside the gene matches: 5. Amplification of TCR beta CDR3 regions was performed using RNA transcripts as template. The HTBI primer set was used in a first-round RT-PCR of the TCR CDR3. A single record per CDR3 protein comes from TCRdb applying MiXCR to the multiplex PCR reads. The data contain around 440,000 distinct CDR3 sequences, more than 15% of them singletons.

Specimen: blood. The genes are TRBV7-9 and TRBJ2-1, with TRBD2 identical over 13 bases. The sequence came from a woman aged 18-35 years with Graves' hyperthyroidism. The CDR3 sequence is CASSRTSGGEYNEQFF. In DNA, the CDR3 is TGTGCCAGCAGCCGAACTAGCGGGGGGGAATACAATGAGCAGTTCTTC.